This T cell receptor (beta chain) was recorded in a study of cytomegalovirus exposure and HLA in healthy donors. Trimming left V 3 bases short and J 1 base short, with 9 bases between. Germline V gene sequence: CDR1 MGHRA, CDR2 YSYEKL. The CDR3 is 14 amino acids. 13 Jbeta primers and 60 Vbeta primers were used for the PCR. Sequencing used immunoSEQ multiplex PCR; TCRdb keeps in-frame clones, though not all of them. In the table there are under 95,000 clones, 70% to 85% of which are singletons. The TCR was taken from a man aged 25 to 45 in good health and CMV-seropositive. V gene TRBV4-1 combines with J gene TRBJ1-1; D might be TRBD1 (6 bases). The source material was PBMCs. The CDR3 DNA follows: TGCGCCAGCAGCCACTGGGACAAGAACACTGAAGCTTTCTTT. The encoded protein is CASSHWDKNTEAFF.